The rows below give T cell receptor beta chains drawn from one sample of a study of PD-1 blockade in classical Hodgkin lymphoma. Some clones are missing from TCRdb's copy, which holds only in-frame ones; the method was immunoSEQ multiplex PCR. The sample gives more than 15,000 clones, around 72% of which show up once; approximately 1.9% is in the top ten. The sample consisted of CD4+ T cells from blood, taken before the fourth cycle of nivolumab. These receptors were taken from a human donor with classical Hodgkin lymphoma. The CDR3 runs from the conserved cysteine through the conserved F or W. Each record gives: CDR3 protein, CDR3 DNA, J gene, D gene, clone size, V gene. A D gene is named only where the DNA matches it firmly. Not all rows give a size; the values are once, few, many and, for expanded clones, a class.

CASSKRDEQFF	TGTGCCAGTAGTAAAAGGGATGAGCAGTTCTTC	TRBJ2-1	.	once	TRBV19
CASSLAGTAGELFF	TGTGCCAGCAGCTTGGCAGGGACGGCCGGGGAGCTGTTTTTT	TRBJ2-2	.	.	TRBV5-6
CASSVDPGHRRYGYTF	TGTGCCAGTAGTGTTGACCCGGGACACCGGAGATATGGCTACACCTTC	TRBJ1-2	.	.	TRBV19
CASSPRGAGVGSEQYF	TGTGCCAGCAGTCCCCGTGGAGCGGGAGTTGGGAGCGAGCAGTACTTC	TRBJ2-7	TRBD2	few	TRBV27
CASSLYSGGFTKRTGELFF	TGTGCCAGCAGCTTATATTCAGGGGGCTTTACTAAACGCACCGGGGAGCTGTTTTTT	TRBJ2-2	TRBD1	.	TRBV7-6
CASSFKGLAGAGELFF	TGCGCCAGCAGCTTCAAGGGACTAGCGGGAGCCGGGGAGCTGTTTTTT	TRBJ2-2	TRBD2	.	TRBV5-1
CASSSRQGSEKLFF	TGTGCCAGCAGCTCCCGACAGGGATCTGAAAAACTGTTTTTT	TRBJ1-4	TRBD1	.	TRBV13
CASSLTGAGTNEKLFF	TGTGCCAGCAGTTTAACCGGGGCAGGGACTAATGAAAAACTGTTTTTT	TRBJ1-4	.	.	TRBV28
CASSHLGTSGSVEQYF	TGTGCCAGCAGCCATCTCGGGACTAGCGGGAGTGTAGAGCAGTACTTC	TRBJ2-7	TRBD2	.	TRBV4-2
CASSLDRAYNEQFF	TGTGCCAGCAGCTTAGATAGGGCCTACAATGAGCAGTTCTTC	TRBJ2-1	.	once	TRBV7-2
CASSLLSGEQYF	TGTGCCAGCAGCCTCCTTTCTGGGGAGCAGTACTTC	TRBJ2-7	.	.	TRBV11-2
CASSLVGTDLFF	TGTGCCAGCAGCTTGGTAGGGACGGATCTGTTTTTT	TRBJ1-4	.	.	TRBV5-8
CASGSGISTDTQYF	TGTGCCTCTGGTAGCGGGATTAGCACAGATACGCAGTATTTT	TRBJ2-3	TRBD2	.	TRBV30
CASSFRTSGSEQFF	TGCGCCAGCAGCTTTAGGACTAGCGGGAGTGAGCAGTTCTTC	TRBJ2-1	TRBD2	.	TRBV5-1
CASNPGTSGSDEQYF	TGCGCCAGCAATCCCGGGACTAGCGGGAGCGACGAGCAGTACTTC	TRBJ2-7	TRBD2	.	TRBV10-1
CASSYSFWDREKTQYF	TGTGCCAGCAGTTACTCTTTTTGGGACAGGGAAAAGACCCAGTACTTC	TRBJ2-5	TRBD1	.	TRBV6-5
CASSPGQRINQPQHF	TGTGCCAGTAGTCCCGGACAGAGGATCAATCAGCCCCAGCATTTT	TRBJ1-5	.	.	TRBV19
CASSLGGQGNTGELFF	TGTGCCAGCAGCTTGGGGGGACAGGGAAACACCGGGGAGCTGTTTTTT	TRBJ2-2	TRBD1	once	TRBV5-4
CASSPLREGEQFF	TGTGCCAGCTCACCACTCCGGGAGGGTGAGCAGTTCTTC	TRBJ2-1	TRBD2	.	TRBV18
CASSKGQGAGQETQYF	TGCGCCAGCAGCAAAGGGCAGGGGGCTGGTCAAGAGACCCAGTACTTC	TRBJ2-5	TRBD1	once	TRBV10-1